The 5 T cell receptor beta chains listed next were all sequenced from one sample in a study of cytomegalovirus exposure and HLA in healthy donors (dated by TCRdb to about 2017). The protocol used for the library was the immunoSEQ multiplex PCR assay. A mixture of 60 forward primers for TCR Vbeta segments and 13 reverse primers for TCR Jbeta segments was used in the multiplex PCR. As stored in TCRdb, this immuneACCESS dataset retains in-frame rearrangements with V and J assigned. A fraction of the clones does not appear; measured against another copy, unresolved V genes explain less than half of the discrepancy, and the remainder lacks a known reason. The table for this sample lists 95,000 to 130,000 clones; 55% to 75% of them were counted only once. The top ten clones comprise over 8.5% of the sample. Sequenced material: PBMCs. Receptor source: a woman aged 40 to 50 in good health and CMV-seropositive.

For the CDR3, the DNA is TGTGCCAGCACCAGGGACGGACTATTCCAAGATACGCAGTATTTT. Protein sequence: CASTRDGLFQDTQYF. The chain combines TRBV27 with TRBJ2-3, with D tentatively TRBD2 (6 bases). With 7 bases removed from V and 5 bases from J, the gap between germline ends came to 19 bases. CDR3 length equals 15 residues. Germline CDR1 MNHEY, CDR2 SMNVEV (reference sequence).

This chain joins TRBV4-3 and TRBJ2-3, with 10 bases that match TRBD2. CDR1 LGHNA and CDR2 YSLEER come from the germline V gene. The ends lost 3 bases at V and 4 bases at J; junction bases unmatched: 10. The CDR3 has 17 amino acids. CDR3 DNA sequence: TGCGCCAGCAGCCAGAGGCCCTGGACTAGCGGATCAGATACGCAGTATTTT. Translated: CASSQRPWTSGSDTQYF.

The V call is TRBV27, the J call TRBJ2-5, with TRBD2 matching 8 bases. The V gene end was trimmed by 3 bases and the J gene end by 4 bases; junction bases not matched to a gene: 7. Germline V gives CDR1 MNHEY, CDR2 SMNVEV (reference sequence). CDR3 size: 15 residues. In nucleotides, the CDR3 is TGTGCCAGCAGTTTGGCATCAGCGGGAGTAGAGACCCAGTACTTC. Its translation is CASSLASAGVETQYF.

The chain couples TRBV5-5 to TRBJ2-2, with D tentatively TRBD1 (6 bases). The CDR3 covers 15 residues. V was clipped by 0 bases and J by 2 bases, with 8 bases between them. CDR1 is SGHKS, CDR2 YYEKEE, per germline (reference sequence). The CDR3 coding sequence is TGTGCCAGCAGCTTGGCAGGGGAAAACACCGGGGAGCTGTTTTTT. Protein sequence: CASSLAGENTGELFF.

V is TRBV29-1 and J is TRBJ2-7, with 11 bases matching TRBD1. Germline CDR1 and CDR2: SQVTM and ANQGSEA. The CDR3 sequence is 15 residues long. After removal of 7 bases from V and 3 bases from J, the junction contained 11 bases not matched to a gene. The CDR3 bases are TGCAGCGGAATGGGCGGACAGGGGGCGTTCTACGAGCAGTACTTC. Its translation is CSGMGGQGAFYEQYF.